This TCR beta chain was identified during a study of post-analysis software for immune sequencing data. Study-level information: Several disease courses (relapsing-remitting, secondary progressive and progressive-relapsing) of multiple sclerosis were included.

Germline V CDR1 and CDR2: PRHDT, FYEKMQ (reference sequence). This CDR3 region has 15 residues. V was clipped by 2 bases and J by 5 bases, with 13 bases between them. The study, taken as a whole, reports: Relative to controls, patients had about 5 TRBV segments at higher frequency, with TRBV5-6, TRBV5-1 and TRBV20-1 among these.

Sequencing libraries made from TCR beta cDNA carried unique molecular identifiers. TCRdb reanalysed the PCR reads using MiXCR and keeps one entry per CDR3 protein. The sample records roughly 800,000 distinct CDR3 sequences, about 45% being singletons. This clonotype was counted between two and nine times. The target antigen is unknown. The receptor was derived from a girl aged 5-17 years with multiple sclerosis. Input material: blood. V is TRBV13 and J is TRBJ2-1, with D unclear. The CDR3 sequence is CASSLTTWVHNEQFF. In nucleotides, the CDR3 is TGTGCCAGCAGCTTAACGACCTGGGTCCACAATGAGCAGTTCTTC.